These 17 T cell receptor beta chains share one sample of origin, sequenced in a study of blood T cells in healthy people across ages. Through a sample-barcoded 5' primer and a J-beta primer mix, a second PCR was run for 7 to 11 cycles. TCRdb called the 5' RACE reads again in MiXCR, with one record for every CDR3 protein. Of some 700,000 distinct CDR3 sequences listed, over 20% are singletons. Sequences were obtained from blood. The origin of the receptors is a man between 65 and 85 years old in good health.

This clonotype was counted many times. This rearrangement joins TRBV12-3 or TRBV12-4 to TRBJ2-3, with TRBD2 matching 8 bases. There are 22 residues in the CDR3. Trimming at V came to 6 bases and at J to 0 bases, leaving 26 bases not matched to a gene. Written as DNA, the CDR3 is TGTGCCAGCAGCGCCCTCCTTCGGGGACTAGGGGTGACCATTCTAAGCACAGATACGCAGTATTTT. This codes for CASSALLRGLGVTILSTDTQYF.

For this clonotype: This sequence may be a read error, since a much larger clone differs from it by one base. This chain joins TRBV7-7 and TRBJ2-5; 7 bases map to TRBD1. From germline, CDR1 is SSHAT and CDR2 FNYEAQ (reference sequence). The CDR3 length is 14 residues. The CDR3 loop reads CVSSLTGMGETQYF. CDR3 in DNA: TGTGTCAGCAGCTTGACAGGGATGGGAGAGACCCAGTACTTC.

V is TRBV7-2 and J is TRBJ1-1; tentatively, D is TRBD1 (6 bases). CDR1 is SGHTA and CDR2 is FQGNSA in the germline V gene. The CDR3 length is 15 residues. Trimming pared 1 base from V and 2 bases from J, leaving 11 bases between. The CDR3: CASSLDGGLNTEAFF. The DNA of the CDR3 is TGTGCCAGCAGCTTAGACGGGGGGCTCAACACTGAAGCTTTCTTT. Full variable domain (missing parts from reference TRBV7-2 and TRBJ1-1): GAGVSQSPSNKVTEKGKDVELRCDPISGHTALYWYRQSLGQGLEFLIYFQGNSAPDKSGLPSDRFSAERTGGSVSTLTIQRTQQEDSAVYLCASSLDGGLNTEAFFGQGTRLTVV.

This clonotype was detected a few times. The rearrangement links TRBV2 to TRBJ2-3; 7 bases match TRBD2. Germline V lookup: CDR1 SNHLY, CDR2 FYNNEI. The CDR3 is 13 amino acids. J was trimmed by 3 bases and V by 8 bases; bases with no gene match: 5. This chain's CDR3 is CASGLVRTDTQYF. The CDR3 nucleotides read TGTGCCAGCGGACTAGTTCGAACAGATACGCAGTATTTT.

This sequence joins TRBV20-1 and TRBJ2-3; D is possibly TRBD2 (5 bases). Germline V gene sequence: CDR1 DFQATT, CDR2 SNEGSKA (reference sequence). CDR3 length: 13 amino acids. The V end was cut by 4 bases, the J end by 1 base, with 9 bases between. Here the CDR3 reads CSAIGGRTDTQYF. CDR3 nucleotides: TGCAGTGCTATAGGCGGGCGCACAGATACGCAGTATTTT.

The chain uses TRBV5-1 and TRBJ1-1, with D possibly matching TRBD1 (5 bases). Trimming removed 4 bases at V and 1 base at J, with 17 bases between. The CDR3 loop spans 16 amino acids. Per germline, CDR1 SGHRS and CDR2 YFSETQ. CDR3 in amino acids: CASSLLGPRGNTEAFF. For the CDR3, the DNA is TGCGCCAGCAGCCTTCTGGGACCCCGGGGGAACACTGAAGCTTTCTTT. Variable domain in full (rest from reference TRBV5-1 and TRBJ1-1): KAGVTQTPRYLIKTRGQQVTLSCSPISGHRSVSWYQQTPGQGLQFLFEYFSETQRNKGNFPGRFSGRQFSNSRSEMNVSTLELGDSALYLCASSLLGPRGNTEAFFGQGTRLTVV.

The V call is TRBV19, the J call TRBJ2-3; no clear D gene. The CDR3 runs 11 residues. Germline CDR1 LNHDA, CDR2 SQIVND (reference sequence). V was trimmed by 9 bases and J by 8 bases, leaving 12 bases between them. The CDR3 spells CASSSGSTQYF. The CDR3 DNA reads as TGTGCCAGCTCTTCTGGGTCTACGCAGTATTTT.

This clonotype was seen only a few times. CDR3 residues: CASSVSGGNSYNEQFF. The CDR3 DNA reads TGTGCCAGCAGCGTTTCAGGGGGCAACTCCTACAATGAGCAGTTCTTC. The chain employs TRBV7-2 and TRBJ2-1, with TRBD1 matching over 8 bases. Germline-derived CDR1 and CDR2 are SGHTA and FQGNSA. The CDR3 runs 16 residues. V was pared by 5 bases and J by 0 bases, with 6 bases of the junction left unmatched.

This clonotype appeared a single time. The CDR3 region has the DNA TGCAGTGCTAGAGGGGGGCTAGCGGGATACAATGAGCAGTTCTTC. Protein: CSARGGLAGYNEQFF. The chain has TRBV20-1 and TRBJ2-1, with TRBD2 matching over 9 bases. Germline loops: CDR1 DFQATT, CDR2 SNEGSKA (reference sequence). This CDR3 has 15 amino acids. Germline trimming cut 1 base from V and 4 bases from J; bases unmatched to any gene: 5.

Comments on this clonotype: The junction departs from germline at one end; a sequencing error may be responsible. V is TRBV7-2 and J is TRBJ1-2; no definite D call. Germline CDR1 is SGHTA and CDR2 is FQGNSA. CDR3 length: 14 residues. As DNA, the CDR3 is TGTGCCGGCAGCTCCCTAACCTCCCTCAATGGCTACACCTTC. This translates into CAGSSLTSLNGYTF.

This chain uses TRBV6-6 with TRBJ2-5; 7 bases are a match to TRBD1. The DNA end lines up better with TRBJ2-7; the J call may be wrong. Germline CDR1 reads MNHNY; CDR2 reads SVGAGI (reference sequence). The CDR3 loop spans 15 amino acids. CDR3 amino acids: CASSYLTGPAYEQYF. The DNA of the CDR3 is TGTGCCAGCAGTTACCTGACAGGGCCAGCCTACGAGCAGTACTTC.

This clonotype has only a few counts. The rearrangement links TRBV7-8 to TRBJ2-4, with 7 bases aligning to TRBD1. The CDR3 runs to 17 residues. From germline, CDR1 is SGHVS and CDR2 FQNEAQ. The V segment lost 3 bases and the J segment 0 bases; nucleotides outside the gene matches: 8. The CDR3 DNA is TGTGCCAGCAGCTTTGCCCGACAGGGCCGAGCCAAAAACATTCAGTACTTC. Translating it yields CASSFARQGRAKNIQYF.

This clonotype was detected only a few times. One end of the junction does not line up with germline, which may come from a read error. DNA of the CDR3: TGTGCCGGCAGCCTGATCGGGACAGGGAACACTGAAGCTTTCTTT. Translated: CAGSLIGTGNTEAFF. The gene calls are TRBV3-1 and TRBJ1-1, with 8 bases aligning to TRBD1. CDR3 length: 15 amino acids. The germline V gene has CDR1 LGHDT and CDR2 YNNKEL (reference sequence).

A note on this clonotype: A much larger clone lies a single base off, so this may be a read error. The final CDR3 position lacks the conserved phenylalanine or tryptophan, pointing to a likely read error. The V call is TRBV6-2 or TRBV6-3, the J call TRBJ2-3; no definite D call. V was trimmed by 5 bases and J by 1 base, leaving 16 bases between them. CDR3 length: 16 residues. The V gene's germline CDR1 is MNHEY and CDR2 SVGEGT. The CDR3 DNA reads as TGTGCCAGCAGTCCTCAGCGAGCCCAACGCACAGATACGCAGTATTCT. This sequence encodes CASSPQRAQRTDTQYS.

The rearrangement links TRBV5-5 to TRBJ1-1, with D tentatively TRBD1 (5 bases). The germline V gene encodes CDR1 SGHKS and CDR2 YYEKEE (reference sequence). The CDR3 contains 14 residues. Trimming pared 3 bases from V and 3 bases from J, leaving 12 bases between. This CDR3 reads CASSWGPIDTEAFF. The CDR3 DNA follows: TGTGCCAGCAGCTGGGGACCGATTGACACTGAAGCTTTCTTT.

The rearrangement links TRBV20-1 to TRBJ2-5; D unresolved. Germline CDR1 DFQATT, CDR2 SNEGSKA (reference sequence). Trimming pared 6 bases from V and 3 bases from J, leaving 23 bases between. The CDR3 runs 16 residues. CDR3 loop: CSAHGRPERPEETQYF. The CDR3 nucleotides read TGCAGTGCCCATGGACGCCCGGAACGGCCCGAAGAGACCCAGTACTTC.

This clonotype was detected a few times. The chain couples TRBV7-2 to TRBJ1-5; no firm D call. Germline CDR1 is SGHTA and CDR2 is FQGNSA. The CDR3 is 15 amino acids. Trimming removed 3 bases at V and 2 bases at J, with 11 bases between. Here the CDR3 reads CASSFKGGRNQPQHF. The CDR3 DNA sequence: TGTGCCAGCAGCTTCAAGGGCGGCCGCAATCAGCCCCAGCATTTT.